Below, one TCR beta chain is given with its context. This record comes from a study of patients and donors after allogeneic stem cell transplantation. TCRdb ran MiXCR on the RT-PCR reads and lists one entry per CDR3 protein. This sample carries 200,000 to 250,000 distinct CDR3 sequences, roughly 13% of them seen once, and the ten largest clones take roughly 12%. The CDR3 is made up of 14 amino acids. CDR1 is ENHRY, CDR2 SYGVKD, per germline. V was trimmed by 6 bases and J by 7 bases, leaving 19 bases between them. The chain combines TRBV10-3 with TRBJ2-7; the D gene is possibly TRBD2 (7 bases). This sequence originates from a human donor who was either an allogeneic HSCT recipient or a stem cell or donor lymphocyte infusion donor (not recorded which). It is not recorded whose cells these are; they may come from a transplant donor. The sequencing sample was made of blood, either unsorted or a sorted T cell fraction (not recorded which). Here the CDR3 reads CAIRALRGAGEQYF. The DNA of the CDR3 is TGTGCCATCAGAGCCCTTCGGGGGGCCGGTGAGCAGTACTTC.